One and the same sample provided the 18 T cell receptor beta chains below, sequenced in a study of T cell responses to AZD1222 COVID-19 vaccine. The method was immunoSEQ multiplex PCR; TCRdb's version includes in-frame clones alone and lacks a portion of them. The table shows over 150,000 clones, with 90% occurring only once. The sequencing used peripheral blood, collected on day 0 of AZD1222 vaccination. These receptors all come from an adult in good health.

This rearrangement joins TRBV28 to TRBJ1-5, with D maybe TRBD1 (5 bases). Germline loops: CDR1 MDHEN, CDR2 SYDVKM. V dropped 1 base and J dropped 4 bases, with 8 bases sitting between them. The CDR3 loop spans 14 amino acids. The CDR3 DNA is TGTGCCAGCAGTTTATTGTCAGGGAATCAGCCCCAGCATTTT. Its protein is CASSLLSGNQPQHF.

This clone came up once. The chain carries TRBV30 and TRBJ1-1; no firm D call. The CDR3 is 14 amino acids. V shed 5 bases and J shed 0 bases, with 13 bases lying between them. CDR1 and CDR2 from the germline V gene are GTSNPN and SVGIG (reference sequence). The CDR3 spells CAWGSLGMNTEAFF. CDR3 nucleotide sequence: TGTGCCTGGGGGAGTTTAGGGATGAACACTGAAGCTTTCTTT.

A remark on this clone: The same CDR3 can be traced to other DNA sequences in this sample. The chain employs TRBV27 and TRBJ1-2, with TRBD1 as a possible D gene (5 bases). The V and J ends lost 2 bases and 8 bases respectively, with 12 bases between them. Germline-derived CDR1 and CDR2 are MNHEY and SMNVEV (reference sequence). This CDR3 contains 13 residues. CDR3 sequence: CASSLSGGSGYTF. The CDR3 DNA sequence: TGTGCCAGCAGTTTAAGTGGGGGTTCGGGCTACACCTTC.

The rearrangement uses TRBV9 and TRBJ1-1; D gene uncertain. CDR1 is SGDLS and CDR2 is YYNGEE in the germline V gene. This CDR3 has 15 amino acids. Trimming cost V 0 bases and J 0 bases, with 9 bases left between them. CDR3 DNA: TGTGCCAGCAGCGTAGTAGCAGTCATGAACACTGAAGCTTTCTTT. This encodes CASSVVAVMNTEAFF.

This chain joins TRBV28 and TRBJ2-1; 8 nucleotides align to TRBD1. In germline, CDR1 is MDHEN, CDR2 SYDVKM. J lost 4 bases, V lost 4 bases, and 6 bases had no gene match. CDR3 length equals 15 residues. The chain's CDR3 is CASSSDTGGYNEQFF. DNA of the CDR3: TGTGCCAGCAGTTCTGACACAGGGGGGTACAATGAGCAGTTCTTC.

The rearrangement links TRBV13 to TRBJ1-1, with D uncertain. V gave up 5 bases and J gave up 2 bases, with 18 bases separating them. CDR3 size: 16 residues. Germline-derived CDR1 and CDR2 are PRHDT and FYEKMQ (reference sequence). The CDR3 spells CASSPPLARFNTEAFF. CDR3 coding DNA: TGTGCCAGCAGCCCTCCTCTCGCACGGTTTAACACTGAAGCTTTCTTT.

The chain uses TRBV16 and TRBJ2-7, with D unresolved. V dropped 1 base and J dropped 8 bases, with 15 bases sitting between them. CDR3 size: 14 residues. Per the germline V gene, CDR1 is KGHSY and CDR2 is FQNENV. The CDR3 reads CASSQFFPHEKQYF. The CDR3 DNA is TGTGCCAGCAGCCAATTTTTCCCACACGAGAAGCAGTACTTC.

The chain uses TRBV5-8 and TRBJ2-7; the D is unclear. V lost 2 bases, J lost 7 bases, and 13 bases lay in between. Germline values: CDR1 SGHTS, CDR2 YDEGEE. The CDR3 runs 13 residues. The CDR3 DNA is TGTGCCAGCAGCTTCGAAACACCGAGTGAGCAGTACTTC. It specifies CASSFETPSEQYF.

V is TRBV27 and J is TRBJ2-7; 10 bases are shared with TRBD1. Per the germline V gene, CDR1 is MNHEY and CDR2 is SMNVEV (reference sequence). Trimming at V came to 2 bases and at J to 3 bases, leaving 1 base not matched to a gene. This CDR3 spans 14 amino acids. Written as DNA, the CDR3 is TGTGCCAGCAGTTTAAGGGACAGGGGCTACGAGCAGTACTTC. Its protein product is CASSLRDRGYEQYF.

The chain is built from TRBV4-2 and TRBJ1-5; D is perhaps TRBD1 (6 bases). The CDR3 has 15 amino acids. The V and J ends lost 0 bases and 7 bases respectively, with 13 bases between them. Germline V gene lookup returns CDR1 LGHNA and CDR2 YNFKEQ. The CDR3 DNA is TGTGCCAGCAGCCAAGATGTGCGAGGGGGGCAGCCCCAGCATTTT. As protein: CASSQDVRGGQPQHF.

This chain connects TRBV10-3 to TRBJ2-1; D is possibly TRBD1 (6 bases). The V end lost 4 bases, the J end lost 6 bases, and 16 bases lay between the germline ends. Germline CDR1 is ENHRY and CDR2 is SYGVKD. This CDR3 comprises 15 residues. Here the CDR3 DNA reads TGTGCCATCAGTGCCGGCCAGGGGAGCCCCAATGAGCAGTTCTTC. Translated: CAISAGQGSPNEQFF.

V and J are TRBV29-1 and TRBJ1-2; 7 nucleotides line up with TRBD1. Germline CDR1 is SQVTM and CDR2 is ANQGSEA. V shed 6 bases and J 2 bases; nucleotides not matched to a gene: 9. This CDR3 has 14 amino acids. In DNA form, the CDR3 reads TGCAGCGTCGACGAGACAGGGTTAAACTATGGCTACACCTTC. It codes for CSVDETGLNYGYTF.

The CDR3 is CASSFPSYEQYF. The CDR3 DNA follows: TGTGCCAGCAGTTTCCCCTCCTACGAGCAGTACTTC. V and J are TRBV28 and TRBJ2-7; D is undetermined. Per germline, CDR1 MDHEN and CDR2 SYDVKM. Between the trimmed V and J ends, which lost 3 bases and 0 bases, there was a span of 3 bases. CDR3 length: 12 amino acids.

The chain has TRBV28 and TRBJ2-7, with a tentative D call TRBD1 (6 bases). In germline, CDR1 is MDHEN, CDR2 SYDVKM. The CDR3 has 13 residues. Trimming pared 1 base from V and 6 bases from J, leaving 10 bases between. CDR3 amino acids: CASSLYRVREQYF. CDR3 bases: TGTGCCAGCAGTTTATACAGGGTTCGCGAGCAGTACTTC.

The chain couples TRBV19 to TRBJ1-1; 8 bases agree with TRBD1. There are 15 residues in the CDR3. CDR1 is LNHDA, CDR2 SQIVND, per germline (reference sequence). Losses at the gene ends were 4 bases for V and 2 bases for J; bases not matched to a gene: 6. DNA of the CDR3: TGTGCCAGTAGTACCCGACAGGGGATAAACACTGAAGCTTTCTTT. Translation: CASSTRQGINTEAFF.

The chain has TRBV5-5 and TRBJ1-3; 8 positions match TRBD1. There are 19 residues in the CDR3. The germline V gene has CDR1 SGHKS and CDR2 YYEKEE (reference sequence). V was pared by 3 bases and J by 0 bases, with 14 bases of the junction left unmatched. This CDR3 is CASSSSYLTGALSGNTIYF. The CDR3 DNA reads as TGTGCCAGCAGCTCTTCATATTTGACAGGGGCCCTCTCTGGAAACACCATATATTTT. Combining the CDR3 with reference TRBV5-5 and TRBJ1-3 gives the whole variable domain DAGVTQSPTHLIKTRGQQVTLRCSPISGHKSVSWYQQVLGQGPQFIFQYYEKEERGRGNFPDRFSARQFPNYSSELNVNALLLGDSALYLCASSSSYLTGALSGNTIYFGEGSWLTVV.

The V and J genes are TRBV19 and TRBJ2-3; D might be TRBD2 (5 bases). Between the trimmed V and J ends, which lost 1 base and 2 bases, there was a span of 13 bases. This CDR3 region has 16 residues. Germline V gene sequence: CDR1 LNHDA, CDR2 SQIVND (reference sequence). CDR3 nucleotides: TGTGCCAGTAGTATAGCGACGGACTGGTTCACAGATACGCAGTATTTT. Protein: CASSIATDWFTDTQYF.

The chain links TRBV6-5 to TRBJ1-1; D is unresolved. The CDR3 is 13 residues long. The V gene lost 7 bases and the J gene lost 0 bases, with 9 bases spanning the gap. Germline CDR1 is MNHEY and CDR2 is SVGAGI. The CDR3 DNA is TGTGCCAGCATCAAGACACTGAACACTGAAGCTTTCTTT. This gives the protein CASIKTLNTEAFF.